This paragraph reports one T cell receptor beta chain. The antigen remains unidentified. Assay: immunoSEQ multiplex PCR; the TCRdb copy retains only in-frame clones and omits some. The sample shows fewer than 75,000 clones, around 90% of them seen only once. Germline assignment: CDR1 SGHVS and CDR2 FNYEAQ. The CDR3 loop spans 15 amino acids. The V end was cut by 2 bases, the J end by 7 bases, with 15 bases between. The sample originates from a study of graft-versus-host responses after intestinal transplantation. Study at large: Transplantation in recipients was multivisceral, liver-intestinal, or isolated intestinal. Study findings and constraints: Recipient-marrow GvH clones were detected, some having first appeared in ileum or blood. Allograft graft-versus-host to host-versus-graft clonal ratios ran high in patients with graft-donor T cell macrochimerism.

The material was PBMCs, obtained 26 days after transplant. The chain has TRBV7-6 and TRBJ2-1; maybe TRBD2 (6 bases). This receptor was taken from a human patient who received an intestinal transplant, so some T cells may come from the graft donor. CDR3 DNA: TGTGCCAGCAGCTTACAGGGAGGTGTCCGAAATGAGCAGTTCTTC. This encodes CASSLQGGVRNEQFF.